The next 13 T cell receptor beta chains were all read from a single sample in a study of T cell responses to AZD1222 COVID-19 vaccine. The assay was immunoSEQ multiplex PCR, and TCRdb's table has in-frame clones only and misses some. The sample contains 100,000 or so clones, about 90% of which appear only once. Material: peripheral blood, obtained on day 0 of AZD1222 vaccination. The receptor source for this set is an adult in good health.

The rearrangement uses TRBV12-3 or TRBV12-4 and TRBJ2-5; D ambiguous. CDR3 length: 13 residues. Trimming removed 3 bases from V and 1 base from J, with 6 bases in between. The CDR3 region has the DNA TGTGCCAGCAGTTTCATGGCCCAAGAGACCCAGTACTTC. Its translation: CASSFMAQETQYF.

The chain uses TRBV7-9 and TRBJ1-1; tentatively, D is TRBD1 (5 bases). Germline V gene lookup returns CDR1 SEHNR and CDR2 FQNEAQ (reference sequence). Trimming removed 1 base from V and 4 bases from J, with 13 bases in between. This CDR3 has 15 residues. Here the CDR3 DNA reads TGTGCCAGCAGCTTAGTGGCAGGGAGGGGCACTGAAGCTTTCTTT. Translation: CASSLVAGRGTEAFF.

In this sample, this clone turned up a few times. The rearrangement uses TRBV3-1 (or the pseudogene TRBV3-2) and TRBJ2-7, with D possibly being TRBD2 (5 bases). The germline gives CDR1 LGHDT, CDR2 YNNKEL (reference sequence). This CDR3 spans 13 amino acids. V was trimmed by 4 bases and J by 0 bases, leaving 7 bases between them. CDR3 sequence (DNA): TGTGCCAGCAGCCCCGGGGTCTCCTACGAGCAGTACTTC. It encodes CASSPGVSYEQYF.

The CDR3 reads CASSVRLAGVTGELFF. The CDR3 DNA sequence: TGTGCCAGCAGCGTCCGACTAGCGGGAGTCACCGGGGAGCTGTTTTTT. This chain links TRBV7-8 with TRBJ2-2; 12 positions match TRBD2. The CDR3 is made up of 16 amino acids. V gave up 5 bases and J gave up 4 bases; unmatched junction bases: 5. The V gene's germline CDR1 is SGHVS and CDR2 FQNEAQ.

The genes are TRBV25-1 and TRBJ2-2, with D perhaps matching TRBD2 (6 bases). Trimming removed 1 base at V and 6 bases at J, with 18 bases between. The CDR3 is 17 amino acids. The V gene's germline CDR1 is MGHDK and CDR2 SYGVNS. The CDR3 here is CASSESRAGRGAGELFF. The CDR3 DNA reads as TGTGCCAGCAGTGAATCCCGGGCGGGAAGGGGAGCCGGGGAGCTGTTTTTT.

This chain uses TRBV3-1 (or the pseudogene TRBV3-2) with TRBJ1-1; no reliable D call. V was trimmed by 1 base and J by 5 bases, leaving 2 bases between them. The germline V gene has CDR1 LGHDT and CDR2 YNNKEL (reference sequence). The CDR3 is 11 amino acids. The CDR3 sequence: CASSQATEAFF. The CDR3 coding sequence is TGTGCCAGCAGCCAAGCGACTGAAGCTTTCTTT.

With respect to this clone: Within the sample, other DNA sequences also encode this same CDR3. The chain uses TRBV5-1 and TRBJ1-1; a weak D match, TRBD1 (5 bases). There are 13 residues in the CDR3. Germline V gene sequence: CDR1 SGHRS, CDR2 YFSETQ. Trimming shortened V by 3 bases and J by 0 bases, and 6 bases separated the two germline ends. The DNA of the CDR3 is TGCGCCAGCAGCTCACAGGTGAACACTGAAGCTTTCTTT. Protein: CASSSQVNTEAFF.

The J gene is TRBJ1-5, the V gene TRBV7-8; the D is unclear. Looked up from germline, CDR1 is SGHVS and CDR2 is FQNEAQ. CDR3 length: 15 residues. Trimming took off 1 base at V and 3 bases at J, with 10 bases between the two ends. The chain's CDR3 is CASSLGSLTNQPQHF. The CDR3 DNA reads TGTGCCAGCAGCTTAGGCAGCCTTACCAATCAGCCCCAGCATTTT.

Only one count was recorded for this clone. The chain is built from TRBV18 and TRBJ1-6; D is uncertain. The CDR3 has 12 amino acids. V was cut by 6 bases and J by 9 bases, with 9 bases left in between. The germline gives CDR1 KGHSH, CDR2 LQKENI. Here the CDR3 DNA reads TGTGCCAGCTCTGCTTTAGGTTCACCCCTCCACTTT. Amino acid sequence: CASSALGSPLHF.

This chain uses TRBV6-5 with TRBJ1-1; 7 bases agree with TRBD1. The V segment lost 5 bases and the J segment 3 bases; nucleotides outside the gene matches: 3. This CDR3 is built from 13 residues. Per germline, CDR1 MNHEY and CDR2 SVGAGI. CDR3 loop: CASSPQGYTEAFF. The CDR3 DNA is TGTGCCAGCAGTCCACAGGGGTACACTGAAGCTTTCTTT.

This sequence joins TRBV19 and TRBJ1-3, with TRBD1 matching over 7 bases. The CDR3 loop spans 15 amino acids. The V gene end was trimmed by 5 bases and the J gene end by 0 bases; junction bases not matched to a gene: 4. Per germline, CDR1 LNHDA and CDR2 SQIVND (reference sequence). In DNA, the CDR3 is TGTGCCAGTAGTCCACAGGGGATCTCTGGAAACACCATATATTTT. Amino acids: CASSPQGISGNTIYF.

CDR3 sequence: CASSIQGAGTEAFF. CDR3 nucleotide sequence: TGCGCCAGCAGCATACAGGGGGCAGGTACTGAAGCTTTCTTT. This chain joins TRBV5-1 and TRBJ1-1, with TRBD1 identical over 9 bases. The CDR3 runs 14 residues. CDR1 is SGHRS and CDR2 is YFSETQ in the germline V gene. The junction had 6 bases not matched to a gene; V was cut back by 4 bases and J by 5 bases.

The genes are TRBV30 and TRBJ2-1; 13 bases align to TRBD2. This CDR3 has 14 residues. Looked up from germline, CDR1 is GTSNPN and CDR2 is SVGIG (reference sequence). The V segment lost 8 bases and the J segment 8 bases; nucleotides outside the gene matches: 9. This CDR3 is CADDPGLAGYEQFF. In DNA, the CDR3 is TGTGCCGATGATCCGGGACTAGCGGGATATGAGCAGTTCTTC.